The next 11 T cell receptor beta chains were all read from a single sample in a study of blood T cell repertoires in COVID-19 (dated by TCRdb to about 2020). Libraries came from the immunoSEQ multiplex PCR assay. What TCRdb holds here is the immuneACCESS table cut down to in-frame rearrangements. Part of the clones is not present; checked against another copy, under half of the missing clones reflect an unresolved V gene, and the others are unexplained. The sample includes a few hundred thousand clones, with approximately 87% observed a single time. Approximately 1.3% of the sample comes from the top ten. Sample: PBMCs or T cells enriched from blood (not recorded which). The receptors originated from a man aged 25 to 40 who had recovered from COVID-19.

The V call is TRBV10-3, the J call TRBJ2-7, with D tentatively TRBD1 (5 bases). The length of the CDR3 is 14 residues. CDR1 is ENHRY, CDR2 SYGVKD, per germline. The V and J ends lost 8 bases and 5 bases respectively, with 19 bases between them. CDR3 DNA: TGTGCCATCCTAAACCAGGGAATTTCCCACGAGCAGTACTTC. It encodes CAILNQGISHEQYF.

V gene TRBV5-1 combines with J gene TRBJ2-3, with 10 bases aligning to TRBD2. The CDR3 covers 16 residues. CDR1 SGHRS and CDR2 YFSETQ come from the germline V gene. The J segment lost 3 bases and the V segment lost 5 bases, leaving 9 bases of the junction unmatched. Written as DNA, the CDR3 is TGCGCCAGCAGACGGGGAGCGGGGGGGAATACAGATACGCAGTATTTT. Protein product: CASRRGAGGNTDTQYF.

The J gene is TRBJ1-4, the V gene TRBV18, with 9 nucleotides matching TRBD1. This CDR3 comprises 13 residues. CDR1 and CDR2 (germline): KGHSH, LQKENI. Unmatched junction bases numbered 3, after V lost 8 bases and J lost 5 bases. Written as DNA, the CDR3 is TGTGCCAGCACCGGGACAGGGAATGAAAAACTGTTTTTT. Translation: CASTGTGNEKLFF.

This sequence joins TRBV19 and TRBJ2-6; D gene ambiguous. Germline lookup yields CDR1 LNHDA and CDR2 SQIVND (reference sequence). The CDR3 totals 15 residues. V lost 4 bases to trimming and J lost 5 bases, with 12 bases between them. The CDR3 bases are TGTGCCAGTAGTAGTCTGACGGGTCGGGCCAACGTCCTGACTTTC. Translation: CASSSLTGRANVLTF.

The chain employs TRBV6-1 and TRBJ1-4; the D is unclear. V was clipped by 1 base and J by 4 bases, with 13 bases between them. CDR3 length equals 16 residues. The germline gives CDR1 MNHNS, CDR2 SASEGT. This CDR3 reads CASSEDNSSFNEKLFF. The CDR3 DNA reads TGTGCCAGCAGTGAAGATAACAGCAGTTTTAATGAAAAACTGTTTTTT.

V usage is TRBV3-1 (or the pseudogene TRBV3-2) and J usage is TRBJ2-7; no firm D call. The CDR3 extends over 17 amino acids. In germline, CDR1 is LGHDT, CDR2 YNNKEL (reference sequence). Deletions cut 4 bases from V and 1 base from J, with 20 bases between. The CDR3 region has the DNA TGTGCCAGCAGCCTAAGAGGAGCTGGTACCGGTTCCTACGAGCAGTACTTC. It specifies CASSLRGAGTGSYEQYF.

The gene calls are TRBV27 and TRBJ1-2, with 9 bases fitting TRBD1. V lost 6 bases to trimming and J lost 5 bases; unmatched junction nucleotides: 16. The CDR3 covers 17 residues. Germline values: CDR1 MNHEY, CDR2 SMNVEV (reference sequence). CDR3 in amino acids: CASRNPGTGRSGYGYTF. CDR3 bases: TGTGCCAGCAGGAATCCCGGGACAGGGAGGTCAGGGTATGGCTACACCTTC.

CDR3 DNA sequence: TGTGCCAGCAGTGAAATGGGACAGGGGTTAACTGAAGCTTTCTTT. The encoded protein is CASSEMGQGLTEAFF. The chain employs TRBV2 and TRBJ1-1; TRBD1 matches 10 bases. Per the germline V gene, CDR1 is SNHLY and CDR2 is FYNNEI. The V segment lost 2 bases and the J segment 5 bases; nucleotides outside the gene matches: 5. The CDR3 is 15 amino acids.

This chain links TRBV6-5 with TRBJ1-1; D not resolved. CDR1 and CDR2 from the germline V gene are MNHEY and SVGAGI. The CDR3 totals 16 residues. Trimming left V 0 bases short and J 0 bases short, with 11 bases between. The CDR3 DNA follows: TGTGCCAGCAGTTACTCCGGAGAGGGCGTGAACACTGAAGCTTTCTTT. The encoded protein is CASSYSGEGVNTEAFF.

The chain recombines TRBV6-5 with TRBJ1-6, with D hard to call. There are 13 residues in the CDR3. Germline V CDR1 and CDR2: MNHEY, SVGAGI. V lost 6 bases and J 9 bases, leaving 12 bases between the germline ends. CDR3 in amino acids: CASRDYRGSPLHF. In nucleotides, the CDR3 is TGTGCCAGCAGGGACTATCGGGGTTCACCCCTCCACTTT.

The V and J genes are TRBV7-2 and TRBJ1-6, with unresolved D. The CDR3 runs 15 residues. V lost 4 bases to trimming and J lost 7 bases, with 14 bases between them. Germline CDR1 reads SGHTA; CDR2 reads FQGNSA. The CDR3 region has the DNA TGTGCCAGCAGCTCCCTACGGCCAGGCAATTCACCCCTCCACTTT. It specifies CASSSLRPGNSPLHF.